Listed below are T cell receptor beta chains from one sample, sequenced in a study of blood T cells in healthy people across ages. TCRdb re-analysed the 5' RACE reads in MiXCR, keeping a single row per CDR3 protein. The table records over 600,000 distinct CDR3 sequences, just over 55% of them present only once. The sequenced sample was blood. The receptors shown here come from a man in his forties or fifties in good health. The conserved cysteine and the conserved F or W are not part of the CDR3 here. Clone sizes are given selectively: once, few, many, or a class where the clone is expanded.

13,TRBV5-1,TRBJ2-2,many,ASSLAMSDTGELF
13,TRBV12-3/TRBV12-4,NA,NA,ASSPRVGGGETQY
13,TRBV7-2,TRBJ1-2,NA,ASSWPRDRVGGYT
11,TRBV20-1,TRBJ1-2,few,SCGTGTTFGYT
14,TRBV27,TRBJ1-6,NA,ASSLLAWTGNSPLH
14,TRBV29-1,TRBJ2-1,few,SVEGVLGGQRNEQF
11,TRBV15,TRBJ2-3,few,ATSRADAREKY
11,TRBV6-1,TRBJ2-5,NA,ATLAGAGETQY
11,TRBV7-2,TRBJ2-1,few,ASSLNPGDEQF
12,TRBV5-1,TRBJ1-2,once,ASSLSLVNYGYT
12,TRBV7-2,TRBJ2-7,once,ASSTGLVAYEQY
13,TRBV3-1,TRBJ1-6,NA,ASSGAGGKGSPLH
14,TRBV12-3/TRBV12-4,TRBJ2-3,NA,ASSLFGGSSTDTQY
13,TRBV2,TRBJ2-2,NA,ASSEIKRATGELF
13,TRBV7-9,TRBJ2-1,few,ASSSSGRAYNEQF
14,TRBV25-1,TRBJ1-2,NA,ASSGRTGGGFYGYT
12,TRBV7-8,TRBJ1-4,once,ASSPRQGNEKLF
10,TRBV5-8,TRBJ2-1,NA,ASRQGYNEQF
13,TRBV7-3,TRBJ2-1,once,ASSSRTGRDGEQF
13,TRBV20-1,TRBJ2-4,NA,SADPTGTAKNIQY
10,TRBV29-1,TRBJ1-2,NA,SVMYSSYGYT
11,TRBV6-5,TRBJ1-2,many,ASSLTGMGGYT
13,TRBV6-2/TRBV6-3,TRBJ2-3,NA,ASSGTNLLLDTQY
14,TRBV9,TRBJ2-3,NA,ASSGTGDPYRGTQY
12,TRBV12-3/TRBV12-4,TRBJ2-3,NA,ASSFQASADAQY
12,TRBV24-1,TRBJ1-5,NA,ATSANPGHQPQH
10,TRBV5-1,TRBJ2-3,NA,ASILVTDTQY
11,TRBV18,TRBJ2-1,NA,ASSPDLINEQF
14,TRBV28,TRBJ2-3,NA,ASRLTRAGGTDTQY
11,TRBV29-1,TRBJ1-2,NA,SVDRQGIYGYT
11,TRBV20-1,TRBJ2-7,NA,SAERDRDYEQY
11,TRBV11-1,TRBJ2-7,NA,ASSLGNLYEQY
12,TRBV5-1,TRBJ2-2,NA,ASSPGRPSGELF
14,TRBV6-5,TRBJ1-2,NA,ASRPSSGTGLRSYT
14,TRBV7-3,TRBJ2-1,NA,ASSFDSGRAGNEQF
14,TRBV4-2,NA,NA,ASSQEGGGYSSEQY
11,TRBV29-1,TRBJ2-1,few,SVLGTGDNEQF
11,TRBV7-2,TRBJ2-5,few,ASSRRAEETQY
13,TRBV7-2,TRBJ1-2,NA,ASSSWTGGNYGYT